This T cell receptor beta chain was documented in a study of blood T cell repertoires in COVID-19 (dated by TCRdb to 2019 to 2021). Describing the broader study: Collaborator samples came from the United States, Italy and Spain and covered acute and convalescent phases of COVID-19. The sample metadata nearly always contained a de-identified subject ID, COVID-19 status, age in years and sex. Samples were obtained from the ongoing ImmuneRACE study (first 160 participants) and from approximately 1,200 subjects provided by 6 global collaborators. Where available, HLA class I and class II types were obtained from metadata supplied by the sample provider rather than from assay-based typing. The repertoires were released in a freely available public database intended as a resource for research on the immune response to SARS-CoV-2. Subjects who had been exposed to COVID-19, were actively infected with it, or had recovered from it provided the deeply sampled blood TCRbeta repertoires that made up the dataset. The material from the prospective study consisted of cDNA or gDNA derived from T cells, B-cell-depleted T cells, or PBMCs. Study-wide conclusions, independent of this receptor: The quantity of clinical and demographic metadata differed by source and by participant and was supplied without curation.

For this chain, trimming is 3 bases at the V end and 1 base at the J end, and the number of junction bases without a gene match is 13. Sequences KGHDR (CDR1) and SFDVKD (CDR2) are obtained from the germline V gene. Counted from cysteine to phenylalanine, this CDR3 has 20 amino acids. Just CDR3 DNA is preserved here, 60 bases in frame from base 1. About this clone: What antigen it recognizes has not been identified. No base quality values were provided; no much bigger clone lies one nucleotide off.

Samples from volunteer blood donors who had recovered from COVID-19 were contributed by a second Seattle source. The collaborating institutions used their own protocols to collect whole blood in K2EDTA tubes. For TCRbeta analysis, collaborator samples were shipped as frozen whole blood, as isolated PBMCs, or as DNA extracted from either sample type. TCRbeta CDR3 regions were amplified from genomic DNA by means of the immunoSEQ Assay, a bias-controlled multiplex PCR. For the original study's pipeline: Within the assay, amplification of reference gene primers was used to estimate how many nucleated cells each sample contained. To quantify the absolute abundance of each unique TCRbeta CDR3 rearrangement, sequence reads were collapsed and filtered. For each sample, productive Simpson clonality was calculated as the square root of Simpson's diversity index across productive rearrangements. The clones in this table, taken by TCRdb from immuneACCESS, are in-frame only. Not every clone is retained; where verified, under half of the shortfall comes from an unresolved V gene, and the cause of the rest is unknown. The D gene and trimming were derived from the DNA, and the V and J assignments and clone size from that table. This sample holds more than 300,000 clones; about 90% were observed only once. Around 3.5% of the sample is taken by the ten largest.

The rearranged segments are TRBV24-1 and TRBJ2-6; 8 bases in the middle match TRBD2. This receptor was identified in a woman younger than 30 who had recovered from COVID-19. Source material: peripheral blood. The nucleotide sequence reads TGTGCCACCAGTGATGTGCCGGGAGGGCCTATCCCTTCTGGGGCCAACGTCCTGACTTTC. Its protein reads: CATSDVPGGPIPSGANVLTF.